Below, one T cell receptor beta chain is given with its context. Its antigen remains unknown. Trimming cost V 3 bases and J 2 bases, with 12 bases left between them. CDR1 is MGHRA, CDR2 YSYEKL, per germline. The CDR3 length is 15 residues. The data were obtained in a study of T cell responses to AZD1222 COVID-19 vaccine. TCRdb keeps only in-frame clones here, not all; method: immunoSEQ multiplex PCR. The sample includes about 130,000 clones, approximately 90% seen only once; the top ten take around 0.99%. General study points: Donors were chiefly white British, with a greater number of females, and clonal diversity was perhaps underestimated. Spike-specific TCR breadth and depth rose after two AZD1222 doses. It was only after the peak T cell response that any repertoires were sampled. Reportedly, nearly half of unique spike TCRs recognized epitopes outside B.1.351/B.1.1.7 mutations.

This clonotype was obtained from an adult who received the AZD1222 COVID-19 vaccine. Specimen: peripheral blood, collected 28 days after the second AZD1222 dose. This chain links TRBV4-1 with TRBJ2-3; D is ambiguous. The chain's CDR3 is CASSQVAAYTDTQYF. The CDR3 coding sequence is TGCGCCAGCAGCCAGGTAGCTGCCTACACAGATACGCAGTATTTT.